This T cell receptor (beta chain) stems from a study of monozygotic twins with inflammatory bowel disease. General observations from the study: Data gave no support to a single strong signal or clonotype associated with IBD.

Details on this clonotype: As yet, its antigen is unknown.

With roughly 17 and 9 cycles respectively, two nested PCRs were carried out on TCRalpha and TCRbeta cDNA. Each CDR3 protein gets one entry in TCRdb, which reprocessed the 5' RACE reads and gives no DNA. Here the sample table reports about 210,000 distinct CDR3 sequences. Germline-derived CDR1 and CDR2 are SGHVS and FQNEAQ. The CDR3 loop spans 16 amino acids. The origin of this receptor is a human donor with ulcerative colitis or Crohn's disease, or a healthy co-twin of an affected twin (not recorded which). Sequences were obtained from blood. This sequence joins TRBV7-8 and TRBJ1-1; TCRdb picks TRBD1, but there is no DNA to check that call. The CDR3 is CASSSSPLNMNTEAFF. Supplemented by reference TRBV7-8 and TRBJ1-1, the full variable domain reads GAGVSQSPRYKVAKRGQDVALRCDPISGHVSLFWYQQALGQGPEFLTYFQNEAQLDKSGLPSDRFFAERPEGSVSTLKIQRTQQEDSAVYLCASSSSPLNMNTEAFFGQGTRLTVV.